This T cell receptor (beta chain) was obtained from a study of metastatic and nonmetastatic thyroid tumors (TCRdb year 2020). Regarding the study in general: For patients with malignant and with benign thyroid disease, the researchers compared repertoires between peripheral blood samples and tumor or nodule tissue samples. Broader findings and caveats from the paper: TCR beta diversity was reported as significantly higher in malignant tumors than in benign nodules, in both blood and tumor samples.

No treatment had been received by any patient before thyroid surgery. Using T-cell receptor beta sequencing, the study looked back at clinical samples from patients collected from the early 2010s to the late 2010s. Library construction relied on PCR. The instrument given in TCRdb is Illumina HiSeq 4000. High-throughput sequencing was used to profile the TCR beta-chain CDR3 region of each patient. The study's own analysis went as follows. A classifier to discriminate distant-metastatic papillary thyroid cancer patients was built from CDR3 differences across clinicopathological groups. To measure repertoire diversity the researchers used the Shannon index, while the Morisita-Horn index served to gauge how similar the tumor and blood repertoires were. TCRdb handled the public reads itself, with Q25 trimming in fastp and clone calling in MiXCR, and kept productive beta chains. These V and J calls originate from TCRdb's pipeline instead of the authors' own analysis. Here the sample has tens of thousands of clones; under 30% occur a single time. The ten largest clones take up roughly 15% of the sample.

In its sample, this clone was seen a few times. No cognate antigen has been identified for it. Base quality data are lacking; no much larger clone is found one base away. The receptor was derived from a female donor with papillary thyroid cancer or a benign thyroid nodule (not recorded which). Some clones in this sample may be carry-over from other donors' samples. Material: blood.

The DNA sequence is as follows: TGTGCCAGCAGTTACTCGCAGGTCGACGAGCAGTACTTC. Translated, it reads CASSYSQVDEQYF. The rearrangement joined TRBV6-5 to TRBJ2-7; the D gene cannot be resolved reliably. The CDR3 starts with the cysteine, ends with the phenylalanine, and has 13 residues. Only the CDR3 DNA stays, 39 bases, in frame from base 1. Taken from the germline V gene, the CDR1 and CDR2 loops are MNHEY and SVGAGI. V was cut back by 0 bases and J by 5 bases, leaving a gap of 8 bases between them.